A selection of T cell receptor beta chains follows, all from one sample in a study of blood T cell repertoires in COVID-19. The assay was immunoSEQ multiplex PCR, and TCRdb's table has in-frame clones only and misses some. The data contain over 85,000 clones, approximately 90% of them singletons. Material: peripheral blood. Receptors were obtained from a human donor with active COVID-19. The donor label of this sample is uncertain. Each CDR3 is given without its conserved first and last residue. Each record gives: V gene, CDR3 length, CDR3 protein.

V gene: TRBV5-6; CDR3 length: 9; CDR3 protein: ASSLIDEQF
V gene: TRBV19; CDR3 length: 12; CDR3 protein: ASSTTGIVEKLF
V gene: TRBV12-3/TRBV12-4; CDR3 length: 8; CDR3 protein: ATAGNTIY
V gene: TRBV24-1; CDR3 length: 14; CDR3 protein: ATSDLLDRGRETQY
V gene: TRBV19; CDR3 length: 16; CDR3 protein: ASSFGLAGGSYPYEQY
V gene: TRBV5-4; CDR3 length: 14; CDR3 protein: ASSAGSGENTGELF
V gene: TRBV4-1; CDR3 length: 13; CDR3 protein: ASSPTQGANTEAF
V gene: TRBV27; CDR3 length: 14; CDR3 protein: ASSLLAGGRWETQY
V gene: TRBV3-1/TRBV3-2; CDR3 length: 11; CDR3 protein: ASSPRSNTEAF
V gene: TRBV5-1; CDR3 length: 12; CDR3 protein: ASSLEPGQETQY
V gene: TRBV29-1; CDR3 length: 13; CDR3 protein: SVETPKSMNTEAF
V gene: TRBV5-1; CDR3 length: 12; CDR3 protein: ASSLVGLNYGYT
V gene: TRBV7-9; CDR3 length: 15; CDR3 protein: ASSLGQGSPEPEKLF
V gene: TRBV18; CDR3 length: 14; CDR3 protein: ASSPPLGGSGNTIY
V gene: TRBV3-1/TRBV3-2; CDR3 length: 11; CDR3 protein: ASSQGRPYEQY
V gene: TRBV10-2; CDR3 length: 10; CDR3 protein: ASSESRYEQY
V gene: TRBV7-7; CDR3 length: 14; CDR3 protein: ASSLGNPGQDNEQF
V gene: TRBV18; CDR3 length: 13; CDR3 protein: ASSPPAGSWETQY
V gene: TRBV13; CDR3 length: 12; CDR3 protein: ASSSGTTTYEQY
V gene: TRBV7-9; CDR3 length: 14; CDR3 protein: ASSLGVGTGNTEAF